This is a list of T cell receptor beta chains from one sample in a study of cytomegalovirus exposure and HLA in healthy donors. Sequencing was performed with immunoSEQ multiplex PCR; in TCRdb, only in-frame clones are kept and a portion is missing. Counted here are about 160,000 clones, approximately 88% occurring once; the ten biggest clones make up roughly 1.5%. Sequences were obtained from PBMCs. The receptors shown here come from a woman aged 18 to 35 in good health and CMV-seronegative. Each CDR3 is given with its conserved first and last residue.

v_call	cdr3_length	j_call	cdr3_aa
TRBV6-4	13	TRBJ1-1	CASSAQTGFEAFF
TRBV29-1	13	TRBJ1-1	CSVWGTANTEAFF
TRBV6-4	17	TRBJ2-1	CASSPRTSGGAYNEQFF
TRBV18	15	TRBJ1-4	CASSPEKGGNEKLFF
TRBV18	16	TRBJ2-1	CASSPPGKHSYNEQFF
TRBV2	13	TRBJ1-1	CASNLRQGAEAFF
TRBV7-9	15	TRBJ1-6	CASSLRTGGDSPLHF
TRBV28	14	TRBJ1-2	CASSFRGALYGYTF
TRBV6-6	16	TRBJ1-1	CASSIVEGEMNTEAFF
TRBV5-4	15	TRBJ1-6	CASSFGTGGSSPLHF
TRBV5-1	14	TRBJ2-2	CASRRESNTGELFF
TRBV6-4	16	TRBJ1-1	CASSEEPRRMNTEAFF
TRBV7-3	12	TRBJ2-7	CASSLAGGEQYF
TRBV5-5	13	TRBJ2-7	CASSLTGAHEQYF
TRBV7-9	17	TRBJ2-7	CASSHPLRGHQTYEQYF
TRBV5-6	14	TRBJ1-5	CASSRGQGDQPQHF
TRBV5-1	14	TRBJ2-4	CASSSRTSKNIQYF
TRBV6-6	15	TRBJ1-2	CASSSSGGANYGYTF
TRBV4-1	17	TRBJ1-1	CASSPRQGGAQNTEAFF
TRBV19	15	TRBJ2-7	CASSISRGAPHEQYF
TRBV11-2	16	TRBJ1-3	CASFPEAGGPGNTIYF
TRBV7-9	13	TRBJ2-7	CASSFYGGNEQYF
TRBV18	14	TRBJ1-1	CASSPLSGNTEAFF
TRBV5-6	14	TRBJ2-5	CASSLQGGYETQYF
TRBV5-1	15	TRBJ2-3	CASSTGTGGTDTQYF
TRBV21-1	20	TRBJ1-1	CASSKAGRTTKDRATAEAFF
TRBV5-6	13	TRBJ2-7	CASSWGDRGEQYF
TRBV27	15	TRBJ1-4	CASSLSGTGDEKLFF
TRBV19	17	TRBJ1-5	CASSIAPGGFLNQPQHF
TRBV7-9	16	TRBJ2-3	CASSPGRGTSTDTQYF
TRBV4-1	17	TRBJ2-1	CASSQVSSGGTFNEQFF
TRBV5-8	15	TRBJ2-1	CASSLGIASYNEQFF
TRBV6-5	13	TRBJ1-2	CASSGGQHYGYTF
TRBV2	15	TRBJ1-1	CASSGVRRGLYEAFF
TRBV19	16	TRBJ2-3	CASSIDQRGRTDTQYF
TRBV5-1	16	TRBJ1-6	CASSSLTSGDNSPLHF
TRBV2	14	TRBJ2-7	CASSGGTGNYEQYF
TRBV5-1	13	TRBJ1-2	CASGRDSNYGYTF
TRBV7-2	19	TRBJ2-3	CASSLESSGLAGGLDTQYF
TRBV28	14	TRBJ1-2	CASKSPQGSRGYTF
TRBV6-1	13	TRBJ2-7	CASSLQGGDEQYF